Here is one TCR beta chain with its context. The antigen remains undetermined. These data come from a study of T-cell reconstitution after alpha-beta-depleted transplantation in children. Study-level findings and limits: From newly produced T cells came most of the T-cell counts and diversity one year after transplant. The origin of alpha-beta T cells about two months after transplant was reportedly several hundred expanded graft clones. At day 60, the high TCRbeta diversity found in some patients originated from recipient T cells and thymic progenitors that had survived.

The library targeted TCRbeta and was prepared with unique molecular identifiers. TCRdb re-derived calls from the PCR reads in MiXCR, one entry per CDR3 protein. Of a few hundred thousand distinct CDR3 sequences listed, roughly 13% were seen once; the top ten hold around 2%. The CDR3 is 14 amino acids. Trimming pared 1 base from V and 4 bases from J, leaving 11 bases between. Germline CDR1 SGHVS, CDR2 FNYEAQ. The chain joins TRBV7-6 to TRBJ2-7, with a possible D match to TRBD2 (6 bases). Sequenced material: PBMCs, mostly from graft donor cells, taken 360 days after TCRalphabeta/CD19-depleted stem cell transplant. The source of this sequence is a male patient under 18 who had a stem cell transplant for acute myeloid leukemia, so the T cells may come from the graft donor. CDR3 nucleotides: TGTGCCAGCAGCTTAGTGCGGGGCAGGTACGAGCAGTACTTC. It translates to CASSLVRGRYEQYF.